The 5 T cell receptor beta chains below come from one sample, sequenced in a study of blood T cell repertoires in COVID-19. Assay used: immunoSEQ multiplex PCR; TCRdb lists only in-frame clones, some missing. This sample has approximately 190,000 clones, with over 70% found just once. The sample taken for sequencing was peripheral blood. Every receptor here comes from a man in his sixties with acute or convalescent COVID-19.

This chain connects TRBV2 to TRBJ1-3; 8 bases fit TRBD1. The CDR3 length is 15 residues. J gave up 3 bases and V 6 bases, and 7 bases lay outside the gene matches. CDR1 is SNHLY and CDR2 is FYNNEI in the germline V gene. CDR3 in DNA: TGTGCCAGCAGCCTCGACAGGGGAGGTGGAAACACCATATATTTT. This translates into CASSLDRGGGNTIYF.

The genes are TRBV19 and TRBJ2-1; TRBD2 aligns across 10 bases. Germline values: CDR1 LNHDA, CDR2 SQIVND (reference sequence). V lost 1 base, J lost 12 bases, and 12 bases stayed unmatched. The CDR3 spans 16 residues. CDR3 in DNA: TGTGCCAGTAGTATAGCTAGCGGGAGTGATATCGTCATGCAGTTCTTC. Its protein is CASSIASGSDIVMQFF.

The chain combines TRBV29-1 with TRBJ1-5, with D possibly being TRBD1 (6 bases). The CDR3 spans 12 residues. Trimming cost V 4 bases and J 6 bases, with 10 bases left between them. CDR1 is SQVTM and CDR2 is ANQGSEA in the germline V gene. The CDR3 DNA reads as TGCAGCGTTGGACAGGCCGGTCAGCCCCAGCATTTT. Protein sequence: CSVGQAGQPQHF.

This clone was observed a handful of times. The chain uses TRBV7-9 and TRBJ2-5; 8 positions match TRBD1. CDR3 length equals 13 residues. In germline, CDR1 is SEHNR, CDR2 FQNEAQ (reference sequence). V was clipped by 5 bases and J by 2 bases; unmatched bases: 1. The CDR3 DNA follows: TGTGCCAGCAGCAGGACAGGGCAAGAGACCCAGTACTTC. Translation: CASSRTGQETQYF.

This clone was detected only a few times. The chain has TRBV19 and TRBJ1-6; possibly TRBD1 for D (5 bases). The CDR3 contains 19 residues. With 0 bases removed from V and 0 bases from J, the gap between germline ends came to 15 bases. CDR1 and CDR2 from the germline V gene are LNHDA and SQIVND (reference sequence). The CDR3 is CASSIETRRGSSYNSPLHF. The CDR3 DNA sequence: TGTGCCAGTAGTATAGAAACGAGAAGGGGTAGCTCCTATAATTCACCCCTCCACTTT.